The rows below give T cell receptor beta chains drawn from one sample of a study of shared clonotypes between healthy human individuals. Repertoires were generated with immunoSEQ multiplex PCR, while TCRdb's copy carries only in-frame clones and drops some. The table records some 2 million clones, approximately 94% of them present only once. Sequenced input: naive CD8+ T cells sorted from blood. The receptor set was obtained from a man younger than 30 in good health. The CDR3 runs from the conserved cysteine through the conserved F or W. A D gene is named only where the DNA matches it firmly. Expanded clones get a size class; other rows say once, few or many, or leave the size out.

D	size	V	J	DNA	CDR3
TRBD1	.	TRBV5-1	TRBJ2-1	TGCGCCAGCAGCTTATTGGACAGGGGGTTGTATGAGCAGTTCTTC	CASSLLDRGLYEQFF
.	.	TRBV28	TRBJ1-5	TGTGCCAGCAGTTTATGGGAACTACATCGGGGCAATCAGCCCCAGCATTTT	CASSLWELHRGNQPQHF
.	.	TRBV5-8	TRBJ2-1	TGTGCCAGCAGCTTGGCCCCGAGTTTAGAGTCCTACAATGAGCAGTTCTTC	CASSLAPSLESYNEQFF
TRBD1	.	TRBV7-9	TRBJ2-3	TGTGCCAGCAGCTGGACAGGGGACCTCACAGATACGCAGTATTTT	CASSWTGDLTDTQYF
.	.	TRBV20-1	TRBJ2-1	TGCAGTGTCACGTACAATGAGCAGTTCTTC	CSVTYNEQFF
.	.	TRBV5-1	TRBJ2-1	TGCGCCAGCAGCTTGGGGCCAGGGATGTCCTACAATGAGCAGTTCTTC	CASSLGPGMSYNEQFF
.	.	TRBV28	TRBJ1-2	TGTGCCAGCAGTTACCCAACTACAGGGACCTATGGCTACACCTTC	CASSYPTTGTYGYTF
TRBD2	.	TRBV14	TRBJ2-5	TGTGCCAGCAGCGAAGGACTAGTGGAGACCCAGTACTTC	CASSEGLVETQYF
TRBD2	.	TRBV5-1	TRBJ2-7	TGCGCCAGCAGCTTCGGACTAGCGGGTTACGAGCAGTACTTC	CASSFGLAGYEQYF
TRBD2	.	TRBV10-2	TRBJ2-7	TGCGCCAGCAGTGACAGAGGACTAGCGGCCTACGAGCAGTACTTC	CASSDRGLAAYEQYF
.	.	TRBV6-6	TRBJ2-2	TGTGCCAGCAGTTACAGGGTGGGAGAGAACACCGGGGAGCTGTTTTTT	CASSYRVGENTGELFF
.	.	TRBV4-1	TRBJ2-7	TGCGCCAGCAGCCCAATCGGAAGTTCCTACGAGCAGTACTTC	CASSPIGSSYEQYF
.	.	TRBV29-1	TRBJ1-1	TGCAGCGTTGAAGAACAGGGGAACACTGAAGCTTTCTTT	CSVEEQGNTEAFF
.	.	TRBV30	TRBJ1-5	TGTGCCTGGAGTGATAGCCAGTCCCAGCATTTT	CAWSDSQSQHF
.	.	TRBV7-9	TRBJ2-1	TGTGCCAGCAGCGGACCAGGGACTGACGGTTCTAATGAGCAGTTCTTC	CASSGPGTDGSNEQFF
TRBD2	.	TRBV5-4	TRBJ2-3	TGTGCCAGCAGCAGCCGGGACTATAGCACAGATACGCAGTATTTT	CASSSRDYSTDTQYF
.	.	TRBV6-6	TRBJ2-3	TGTGCCAGCAGTTTCCAGCGAGGTCACACAGATACGCAGTATTTT	CASSFQRGHTDTQYF
TRBD1	.	TRBV7-6	TRBJ2-5	TGTGCCAGCAGCTTTTTTGGGGAGGACAGGGGACGAGAGACCCAGTACTTC	CASSFFGEDRGRETQYF
TRBD1	once	TRBV25-1	TRBJ2-7	TGTGCCAGCAGTGCCACCATTCAGACAGGGATCCACGAGCAGTACTTC	CASSATIQTGIHEQYF
TRBD1	once	TRBV29-1	TRBJ1-2	TGCAGCGTTGAGACAGGGTCTCAGGGCTACACCTTC	CSVETGSQGYTF
.	.	TRBV5-6	TRBJ2-3	TGTGCCAGCAGCCCCGGGACTTACACAGATACGCAGTATTTT	CASSPGTYTDTQYF
.	.	TRBV5-6	TRBJ2-1	TGTGCCAGCAGCTTGCCCCACAGTCGTACGAATGAGCAGTTCTTC	CASSLPHSRTNEQFF
.	.	TRBV6-5	TRBJ2-3	TGTGCCAGCAGATATGGTCCCACTTCAGATACGCAGTATTTT	CASRYGPTSDTQYF
.	.	TRBV10-1	TRBJ2-2	TGCGCCAGCAGTGAGTCGACTCCTAGCTTTGGCGGGGAGCTGTTTTTT	CASSESTPSFGGELFF
.	.	TRBV4-3	TRBJ2-5	TGCGCCAGCAGCCAAGAAGTCGGTTTGCAGGAGACCCAGTACTTC	CASSQEVGLQETQYF
.	.	TRBV18	TRBJ2-7	TGTGCCAGCTCACCAAACCTGGACACCTCCGAGCCCTACGAGCAGTACTTC	CASSPNLDTSEPYEQYF
.	.	TRBV4-3	TRBJ1-1	TGCGCCAGCAGCCAAGATCGTCGGGGGGCGATGAACACTGAAGCTTTCTTT	CASSQDRRGAMNTEAFF
TRBD2	.	TRBV5-1	TRBJ2-3	TGCGCCAGCAGCTTGGGACTAGCGGACTACACAGATACGCAGTATTTT	CASSLGLADYTDTQYF
TRBD1	.	TRBV19	TRBJ2-5	TGTGCCAGTAGTTTCGACAGGGAGGAGACCCAGTACTTC	CASSFDREETQYF
.	few	TRBV7-9	TRBJ1-6	TGTGCCAGTAGGAAAGATAATTCACCCCTCCACTTT	CASRKDNSPLHF
.	.	TRBV30	TRBJ2-1	TGTGCCTGGAATGACTATTCCTACAATGAGCAGTTCTTC	CAWNDYSYNEQFF
.	.	TRBV9	TRBJ2-7	TGTGCCAGCGGACGGGACAACTCCTACGAGCAGTACTTC	CASGRDNSYEQYF
.	.	TRBV7-9	TRBJ2-5	TGTGCCAGCAGCTTAGCGGGGGAGTACCAAGAGACCCAGTACTTC	CASSLAGEYQETQYF
.	.	TRBV9	TRBJ1-2	TGTGCCAGCAGCGTGGACTGGGACCAAATGTATGGCTACACCTTC	CASSVDWDQMYGYTF
TRBD1	.	TRBV19	TRBJ1-6	TGTGCCAGTACGTACAGGGGCTATAATTCACCCCTCCACTTT	CASTYRGYNSPLHF
.	.	TRBV4-1	TRBJ2-3	TGCGCCAGCAGCCACTCAACAGCGGGTTCTGATACGCAGTATTTT	CASSHSTAGSDTQYF
.	.	TRBV4-3	TRBJ2-1	TGCGCCAGCAGCCAAGATCTCCTAGCGCCTAGCTCCTACAATGAGCAGTTCTTC	CASSQDLLAPSSYNEQFF
.	.	TRBV4-3	TRBJ2-7	TGCGCCAGCAGCCAATCGGGTTTGCGGGACGAGCAGTACTTC	CASSQSGLRDEQYF
.	.	TRBV6-6	TRBJ1-4	TGTGCCAGCAGCTACCTCCGCGGAGCAACTAATGAAAAACTGTTTTTT	CASSYLRGATNEKLFF
.	once	TRBV6-5	TRBJ2-2	TGTGCCAGCAGTTATTATGGAGTGAACACCGGGGAGCTGTTTTTT	CASSYYGVNTGELFF
.	.	TRBV11-2	TRBJ2-1	TGTGCCAGCAGCCTAGTGGGTTCCTACAATGAGCAGTTCTTC	CASSLVGSYNEQFF
.	.	TRBV5-4	TRBJ2-7	TGTGCCAGCAGCATACAGGGAAGCCCCTACGAGCAGTACTTC	CASSIQGSPYEQYF
.	.	TRBV4-3	TRBJ2-7	TGCGCCAGCAGCCAAGAGTCTTTTTTAAGCTCCTACGAGCAGTACTTC	CASSQESFLSSYEQYF
.	.	TRBV5-1	TRBJ1-4	TGCGCCAGCAGCTTGACAGGGTCCCAATGGGGAACTAATGAAAAACTGTTTTTT	CASSLTGSQWGTNEKLFF
.	once	TRBV30	TRBJ2-7	TGTGCCTGGAGAGAGGGATACGAGCAGTACTTC	CAWREGYEQYF
TRBD2	.	TRBV28	TRBJ2-1	TGTGCCAGCACCCCGGGACTAGCGGGGGAAAATGAGCAGTTCTTC	CASTPGLAGENEQFF
.	.	TRBV21-1	TRBJ2-7	TGTGCCAGCAGCAACAAGCAGCGGGACCTCAGCTCCTACGAGCAGTACTTC	CASSNKQRDLSSYEQYF
TRBD2	.	TRBV5-4	TRBJ2-7	TGTGCCAGCGGTGCGGGAGGTTATGAGCAGTACTTC	CASGAGGYEQYF
.	.	TRBV6-5	TRBJ2-7	TGTGCCAGCAGTTTCAGGGCTTTCGGCGAGCAGTACTTC	CASSFRAFGEQYF
TRBD1	.	TRBV27	TRBJ1-1	TGTGCCAGCAGTTCCCGGGACAGGGTGGGGACTGAAGCTTTCTTT	CASSSRDRVGTEAFF
.	.	TRBV5-4	TRBJ1-5	TGTGCCAGCAGCTTGGGGGGGGCAGGCAATCAGCCCCAGCATTTT	CASSLGGAGNQPQHF
.	.	TRBV4-2	TRBJ1-1	TGTGCCAGCAGCCAAGTGGGAACAGACACTGAAGCTTTCTTT	CASSQVGTDTEAFF
.	.	TRBV7-9	TRBJ2-7	TGTGCCAGCAGCCGAACAGCGGCCGAGCAGTACTTC	CASSRTAAEQYF
.	.	TRBV27	TRBJ2-1	TGTGCCAGCAGTTTTGATTGGGCGAGCTCCTACAATGAGCAGTTCTTC	CASSFDWASSYNEQFF
.	.	TRBV30	TRBJ2-7	TGTGCCTGGAGTGCGGGGTACTCCTACGAGCAGTACTTC	CAWSAGYSYEQYF